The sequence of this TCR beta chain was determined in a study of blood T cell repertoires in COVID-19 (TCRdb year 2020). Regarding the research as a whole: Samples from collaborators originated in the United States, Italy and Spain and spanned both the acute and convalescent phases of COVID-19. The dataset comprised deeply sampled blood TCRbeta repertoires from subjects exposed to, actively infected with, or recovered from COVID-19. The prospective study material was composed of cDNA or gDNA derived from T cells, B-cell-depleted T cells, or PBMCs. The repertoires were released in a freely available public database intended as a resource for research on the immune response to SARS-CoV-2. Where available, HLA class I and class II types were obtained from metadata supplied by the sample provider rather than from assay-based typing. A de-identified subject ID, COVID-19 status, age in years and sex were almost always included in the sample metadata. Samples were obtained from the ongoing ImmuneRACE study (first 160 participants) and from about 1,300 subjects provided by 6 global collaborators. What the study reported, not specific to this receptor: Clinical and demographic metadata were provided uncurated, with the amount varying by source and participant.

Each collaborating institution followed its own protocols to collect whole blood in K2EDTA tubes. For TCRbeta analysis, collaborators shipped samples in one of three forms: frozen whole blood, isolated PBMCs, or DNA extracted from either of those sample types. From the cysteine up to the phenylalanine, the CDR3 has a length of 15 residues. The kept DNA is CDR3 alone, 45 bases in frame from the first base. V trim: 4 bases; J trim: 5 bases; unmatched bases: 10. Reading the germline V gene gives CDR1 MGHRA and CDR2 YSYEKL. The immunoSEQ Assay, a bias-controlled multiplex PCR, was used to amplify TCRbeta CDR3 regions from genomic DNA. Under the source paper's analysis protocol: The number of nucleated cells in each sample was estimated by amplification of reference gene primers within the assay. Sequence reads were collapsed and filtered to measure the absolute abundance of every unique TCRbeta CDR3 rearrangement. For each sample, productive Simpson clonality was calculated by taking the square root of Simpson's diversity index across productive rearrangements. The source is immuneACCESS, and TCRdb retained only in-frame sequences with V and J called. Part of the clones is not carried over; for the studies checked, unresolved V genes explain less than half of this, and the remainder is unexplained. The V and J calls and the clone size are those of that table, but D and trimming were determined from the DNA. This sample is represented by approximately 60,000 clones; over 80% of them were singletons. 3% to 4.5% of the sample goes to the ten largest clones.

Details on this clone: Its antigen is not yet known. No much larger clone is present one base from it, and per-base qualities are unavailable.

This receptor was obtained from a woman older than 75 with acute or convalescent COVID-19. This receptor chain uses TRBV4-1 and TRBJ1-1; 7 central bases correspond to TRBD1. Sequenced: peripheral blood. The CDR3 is CASSPVGAGGTEAFF. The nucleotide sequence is TGCGCCAGCAGCCCAGTGGGGGCAGGGGGAACTGAAGCTTTCTTT.